This paragraph reports one T cell receptor beta chain. This record belongs to a study of blood T cell repertoires in COVID-19. Study summary: Acute and convalescent COVID-19 specimens originated in the United States, Italy and Spain.

Germline assignment: CDR1 LGHNA and CDR2 YSLEER. V lost 0 bases and J 4 bases, leaving 9 bases between the germline ends. The CDR3 has 14 amino acids. Study processing details: Estimation of nucleated cell counts was performed using reference gene primer amplification. Using immunoSEQ multiplex PCR, the repertoire was profiled, and TCRdb retains in-frame clones only, with some absent. V, J and clone size are those of that table, while D and trimming were read from the DNA. The repertoire holds more than 150,000 clones, with 85% to 95% as singletons. The sequenced sample consisted of peripheral blood. The V and J genes are TRBV4-3 and TRBJ1-2, with D uncertain. The clonotype comes from a man in his fifties with acute or convalescent COVID-19. Written as DNA, the CDR3 is TGCGCCAGCAGCCAAGACAATGGGCCCTATGGCTACACCTTC. It codes for CASSQDNGPYGYTF.